This T cell receptor (beta chain) comes out of a study of T cell repertoires in cytomegalovirus infection. About the study: The study used recently identified HLA-C-restricted and well-studied HLA-B-restricted CMV epitopes. Evidence of both CMV infection and a matching HLA type came from public TCR beta signatures.

As to this clonotype: Its antigen is not identified.

Per the germline V gene, CDR1 is LNHDA and CDR2 is SQIVND (reference sequence). J gave up 3 bases and V 4 bases, and 9 bases lay outside the gene matches. CDR3 length equals 16 residues. Study-wide points: HLA-C-restricted CMV clonotypes gave the most frequent clonotype in two of eight donors. Of the TCR beta families, the public ones yielded a cumulative frequency that identified carriers of CMV plus the relevant HLA.

TCRdb re-called the reads through MiXCR, storing one row per CDR3 protein. The top ten hold 48% of the sample, which has 550,000 to 700,000 distinct CDR3 sequences, about 40% seen once. The sequence came from a human donor in good health (CMV status not recorded). Some clones in this sample may be carry-over from other donors' samples. The specimen comprised cultured PBMCs, sampled from culture after CMV antigen stimulation. The chain recombines TRBV19 with TRBJ2-1; 7 nucleotides align to TRBD2. Written as DNA, the CDR3 is TGTGCCAGTAGTACCTCGGGGCTAGCGGTCTACAATGAGCAGTTCTTC. Amino acid sequence: CASSTSGLAVYNEQFF. The variable domain in full, completed from reference TRBV19 and TRBJ2-1, reads DGGITQSPKYLFRKEGQNVTLSCEQNLNHDAMYWYRQDPGQGLRLIYYSQIVNDFQKGDIAEGYSVSREKKESFPLTVTSAQKNPTAFYLCASSTSGLAVYNEQFFGPGTRLTVL.